Each of the 9 T cell receptor beta chains below was sequenced from the same sample in a study of T cell responses to AZD1222 COVID-19 vaccine. Method: immunoSEQ multiplex PCR; TCRdb's copy keeps in-frame clones and lacks some. The sample lists 130,000 to 150,000 clones, around nine tenths occurring once. The input for sequencing was peripheral blood, taken on day 0 of AZD1222 vaccination. Every receptor here comes from an adult in good health.

The chain links TRBV7-9 to TRBJ2-5; 7 bases map to TRBD2. Unmatched junction bases numbered 9, after V lost 1 base and J lost 4 bases. The V gene's germline CDR1 is SEHNR and CDR2 FQNEAQ (reference sequence). The CDR3 consists of 16 residues. CDR3 in amino acids: CASSLGEVGLGETQYF. The CDR3 DNA follows: TGTGCCAGCAGCTTAGGGGAGGTTGGACTAGGAGAGACCCAGTACTTC. The complete variable domain, with remaining parts taken from reference TRBV7-9 and TRBJ2-5, reads DTGVSQNPRHKITKRGQNVTFRCDPISEHNRLYWYRQTLGQGPEFLTYFQNEAQLEKSRLLSDRFSAERPKGSFSTLEIQRTEQGDSAMYLCASSLGEVGLGETQYFGPGTRLLVL.

The chain employs TRBV5-1 and TRBJ2-7; D perhaps matches TRBD1 (6 bases). The CDR3 is made up of 13 amino acids. Germline V gene lookup returns CDR1 SGHRS and CDR2 YFSETQ. V lost 4 bases and J 3 bases, leaving 11 bases between the germline ends. The CDR3, as DNA: TGCGCCAGCAGCCACGGACAGCTCTACGAGCAGTACTTC. It is translated as CASSHGQLYEQYF.

This clone was observed a few times. The chain is built from TRBV19 and TRBJ1-5; D is unclear. Trimming left V 3 bases short and J 2 bases short, with 14 bases between. The germline CDR1 and CDR2 sequences are LNHDA and SQIVND (reference sequence). The CDR3 extends over 16 amino acids. The DNA for the CDR3 is TGTGCCAGTAGTATGAGGCAGGCGGCGCGCAATCAGCCCCAGCATTTT. Residues: CASSMRQAARNQPQHF.

The CDR3 is CASSPFGLAGGFTTETQYF. Written as DNA, the CDR3 is TGCGCCAGCAGCCCTTTCGGCCTAGCGGGAGGCTTCACCACGGAGACCCAGTACTTC. The chain uses TRBV5-1 and TRBJ2-5; 11 nucleotides agree with TRBD2. This CDR3 spans 19 amino acids. Germline CDR1 reads SGHRS; CDR2 reads YFSETQ. Unmatched junction bases numbered 19, after V lost 4 bases and J lost 5 bases.

The rearrangement joins TRBV11-2 to TRBJ1-4, with D hard to call. CDR3 length equals 15 residues. The V and J ends lost 6 bases and 7 bases respectively, with 18 bases between them. Germline V lookup: CDR1 SGHAT, CDR2 FQNNGV. The CDR3 loop reads CASRLTGGLSEKLFF. Here the CDR3 DNA reads TGTGCCAGCAGATTAACCGGAGGACTAAGTGAAAAACTGTTTTTT.

The rearrangement joins TRBV7-3 to TRBJ2-1, with D perhaps TRBD1 or TRBD2 (6 bases each). Per the germline V gene, CDR1 is SGHTA and CDR2 is FQGTGA. The V gene lost 1 base and the J gene lost 2 bases, with 30 bases spanning the gap. The CDR3 runs to 22 residues. CDR3 sequence (DNA): TGTGCCAGCAGCTTAAAAGGGGGGAGGTCGGTATGGAGGGCCCAAACCTACAATGAGCAGTTCTTC. As protein: CASSLKGGRSVWRAQTYNEQFF.

The chain uses TRBV5-1 and TRBJ1-2; D is ambiguous. Germline V CDR1 and CDR2: SGHRS, YFSETQ. This CDR3 spans 13 amino acids. The V end was cut by 0 bases, the J end by 4 bases, with 7 bases between. The chain's CDR3 is CASSLGGVYGYTF. The CDR3 DNA sequence: TGCGCCAGCAGCTTGGGGGGAGTCTATGGCTACACCTTC.

This chain links TRBV30 with TRBJ1-5, with 7 bases that match TRBD1. Germline lookup yields CDR1 GTSNPN and CDR2 SVGIG (reference sequence). The CDR3 totals 16 residues. V lost 1 base and J lost 5; bases outside the gene matches: 11. CDR3 loop: CAWSGAGGLGHQPQHF. The CDR3 DNA reads as TGTGCCTGGAGTGGGGCAGGGGGGCTCGGCCATCAGCCCCAGCATTTT.

The gene calls are TRBV5-1 and TRBJ1-6; TRBD1 aligns across 9 bases. Trimming removed 0 bases from V and 9 bases from J; junction bases left unmatched: 4. CDR3 length equals 15 residues. Germline V CDR1 and CDR2: SGHRS, YFSETQ. The CDR3 coding sequence is TGCGCCAGCAGCTTGGTGACAGGGGGTAGTTCACCCCTCCACTTT. Translated, it gives CASSLVTGGSSPLHF.